The 22 T cell receptor beta chains below were found in one sample sequenced in a study of early T cells in non-severe SARS-CoV-2 infection. TCRdb called the 5' RACE reads again in MiXCR, with one record for every CDR3 protein. The sample shows more than 80,000 distinct CDR3 sequences, about an eighth of them seen only once. The sample taken for sequencing was whole blood. These receptor sequences come from an adult who was a healthcare worker with PCR-confirmed SARS-CoV-2 infection or an uninfected control (not recorded which).

The chain combines TRBV5-6 with TRBJ2-3, with D uncertain. From germline, CDR1 is SGHDT and CDR2 YYEEEE. The CDR3 has 13 amino acids. V lost 0 bases and J 4 bases, leaving 6 bases between the germline ends. CDR3 sequence (DNA): TGTGCCAGCAGCTTGGCCTCGGCAGATACGCAGTATTTT. Translating it yields CASSLASADTQYF.

This clonotype occurred a few times. The chain joins TRBV30 to TRBJ2-1; D is undetermined. Germline CDR1 GTSNPN, CDR2 SVGIG (reference sequence). The CDR3 is 11 amino acids. Trimming took 8 bases from V and 7 from J, leaving 12 bases between them. CDR3 in DNA: TGTGCCCGCTCCTTAGGAAATGAGCAGTTCTTC. Its protein is CARSLGNEQFF. Based on the CDR3 plus reference TRBV30 and TRBJ2-1, the full variable domain is SQTIHQWPATLVQPVGSPLSLECTVEGTSNPNLYWYRQAAGRGLQLLFYSVGIGQISSEVPQNLSASRPQDRQFILSSKKLLLSDSGFYLCARSLGNEQFFGPGTRLTVL.

This rearrangement joins TRBV9 to TRBJ2-1; 9 bases are shared with TRBD2. V lost 0 bases and J lost 8; bases outside the gene matches: 6. CDR1 and CDR2 (germline): SGDLS, YYNGEE. CDR3 length: 15 amino acids. CDR3 sequence: CASSVEPAGGDEQFF. The CDR3 DNA is TGTGCCAGCAGCGTAGAACCAGCGGGAGGAGATGAGCAGTTCTTC. The full variable domain, with the rest looked up from reference TRBV9 and TRBJ2-1, is DSGVTQTPKHLITATGQRVTLRCSPRSGDLSVYWYQQSLDQGLQFLIQYYNGEERAKGNILERFSAQQFPDLHSELNLSSLELGDSALYFCASSVEPAGGDEQFFGPGTRLTVL.

This clonotype was counted only a few times. V gene TRBV10-3 combines with J gene TRBJ1-2; D is undetermined. V was trimmed by 4 bases and J by 0 bases, leaving 9 bases between them. Per the germline V gene, CDR1 is ENHRY and CDR2 is SYGVKD. This CDR3 spans 14 amino acids. CDR3 DNA sequence: TGTGCCATCAGTGCCGGTGGTCCTAACTATGGCTACACCTTC. Protein sequence: CAISAGGPNYGYTF.

This clonotype was recorded a few times. V and J are TRBV10-1 and TRBJ2-1; 12 nucleotides line up with TRBD2. This CDR3 has 15 amino acids. V shed 0 bases, J shed 10 bases, and the junction held 4 bases outside the gene matches. Germline V gene data show CDR1 as WNHNN and CDR2 as SYGVQD (reference sequence). In nucleotides, the CDR3 is TGCGCCAGCAGTGAGTCGACTAGCGGGAGCAGGGAGCAGTTCTTC. Its protein is CASSESTSGSREQFF.

There are a few counts of this clonotype. The rearrangement joins TRBV2 to TRBJ2-5; 8 positions agree with TRBD2. Germline trimming cut 6 bases from V and 4 bases from J; bases unmatched to any gene: 10. This CDR3 comprises 15 residues. The germline V gene encodes CDR1 SNHLY and CDR2 FYNNEI. The CDR3: CASSYSGRVGETQYF. As DNA, the CDR3 is TGTGCCAGCAGCTACAGCGGGAGAGTCGGAGAGACCCAGTACTTC.

This clonotype appeared many times. The chain has TRBV29-1 and TRBJ2-7; D is perhaps TRBD1 or TRBD2 (6 bases each). Germline V gene data show CDR1 as SQVTM and CDR2 as ANQGSEA. The CDR3 loop spans 14 amino acids. The V gene lost 0 bases and the J gene lost 6 bases, with 15 bases spanning the gap. CDR3 in amino acids: CSVEEGGGFREQYF. The CDR3 DNA is TGCAGCGTTGAAGAAGGAGGGGGATTTCGCGAGCAGTACTTC.

This clonotype was counted at least ten times. The V and J genes are TRBV6-9 and TRBJ2-7, with D possibly being TRBD1 (5 bases). Germline loops: CDR1 MNHGY, CDR2 SVAAGI. There are 14 residues in the CDR3. Trimming pared 7 bases from V and 2 bases from J, leaving 15 bases between. CDR3 residues: CASKGSTVTYEQYF. The CDR3 DNA follows: TGTGCCAGCAAGGGGTCCACCGTTACCTACGAGCAGTACTTC.

The CDR3 is CASMRTSSDVGEKLFF. The DNA for the CDR3 is TGTGCCAGCATGAGGACATCCTCCGACGTGGGTGAAAAACTGTTTTTT. The rearrangement links TRBV6-1 to TRBJ1-4; maybe TRBD1 (5 bases). CDR1 is MNHNS and CDR2 is SASEGT in the germline V gene. The CDR3 extends over 16 amino acids. V dropped 7 bases and J dropped 7 bases, with 22 bases sitting between them.

Comments on this clonotype: A read error is possible here, since a much larger clone lies one base away. This chain connects TRBV20-1 to TRBJ2-7, with 9 nucleotides matching TRBD2. Germline V gene lookup returns CDR1 DFQATT and CDR2 SNEGSKA (reference sequence). CDR3 length equals 13 residues. The CDR3 protein is CSARREGSYDQYF. Here the CDR3 DNA reads TGCAGTGCTAGGCGGGAGGGCTCCTACGACCAGTACTTC.

This chain links TRBV18 with TRBJ2-6, with 11 positions matching TRBD1. CDR3 length: 18 amino acids. V gave up 5 bases and J gave up 1 base; unmatched junction bases: 7. CDR1 and CDR2 (germline): KGHSH, LQKENI. CDR3 loop: CASSVGQGAASGANVLTF. In nucleotides, the CDR3 is TGTGCCAGCTCAGTCGGACAGGGGGCCGCATCTGGGGCCAACGTCCTGACTTTC.

The sample holds many counts of this clonotype. The chain recombines TRBV21-1 with TRBJ1-2. TRBV21-1 counts as a pseudogene. The CDR3 extends over 15 amino acids. The CDR3 loop reads CASSKRKRYCYGYTF. For the CDR3, the DNA is TGTGCCAGCAGCAAAAGGAAAAGGTACTGCTATGGCTACACCTTC.

A few counts support this clonotype. This sequence joins TRBV7-9 and TRBJ2-5, with a weak D call TRBD2 (5 bases). CDR1 and CDR2 from the germline V gene are SEHNR and FQNEAQ (reference sequence). V was clipped by 0 bases and J by 3 bases, with 8 bases between them. CDR3 length equals 14 residues. The CDR3, as DNA: TGTGCCAGCAGCTTAGCTATGCGGGAAGAGACCCAGTACTTC. This translates into CASSLAMREETQYF.

The chain carries TRBV4-1 and TRBJ2-5; 9 nucleotides align to TRBD2. Germline values: CDR1 MGHRA, CDR2 YSYEKL. This CDR3 is 20 amino acids long. Losses at the gene ends were 4 bases for V and 2 bases for J; bases not matched to a gene: 20. CDR3 amino acids: CASSRPKAVIAGEGQETQYF. CDR3 nucleotide sequence: TGCGCCAGCAGCCGCCCAAAAGCAGTTATAGCGGGAGAGGGTCAAGAGACCCAGTACTTC.

This clonotype has a handful of counts. The chain couples TRBV9 to TRBJ1-3; D is possibly TRBD1 (5 bases). Trimming pared 0 bases from V and 4 bases from J, leaving 8 bases between. Germline CDR1 and CDR2: SGDLS and YYNGEE. This CDR3 contains 14 residues. The CDR3 protein is CASSVGQQGNTIYF. The CDR3 coding sequence is TGTGCCAGCAGCGTAGGACAGCAAGGAAACACCATATATTTT.

The rearrangement uses TRBV7-2 and TRBJ1-1; 12 bases align to TRBD1. Germline CDR1 and CDR2: SGHTA and FQGNSA. Trimming cost V 5 bases and J 7 bases; bases outside gene matches: 5. The CDR3 is made up of 14 amino acids. CDR3 loop: CASSTGTGGNEAFF. The CDR3 DNA follows: TGTGCCAGCAGCACCGGGACAGGGGGCAATGAAGCTTTCTTT.

This clonotype was counted ten times or more. The CDR3 protein is CASSPLRGLGYGYTF. The CDR3 DNA is TGTGCCAGCAGCCCCCTTCGAGGCCTTGGCTATGGCTACACCTTC. This rearrangement joins TRBV14 to TRBJ1-2; no clear D gene. The germline V and J ends were trimmed by 4 bases and 4 bases, with 16 bases remaining between them. The CDR3 loop spans 15 amino acids. Germline V gene data show CDR1 as SGHDN and CDR2 as FVKESK.

At least ten counts were recorded for this clonotype. The chain couples TRBV4-2 to TRBJ2-5; TRBD2 aligns across 12 bases. Germline V CDR1 and CDR2: LGHNA, YNFKEQ. V was clipped by 4 bases and J by 2 bases; unmatched bases: 8. The CDR3 is made up of 17 amino acids. The CDR3 loop reads CASSRDGTSGPQETQYF. The CDR3 coding sequence is TGTGCCAGCAGCCGCGACGGGACTAGCGGGCCTCAAGAGACCCAGTACTTC.

In this sample, this clonotype turned up a few times. The chain combines TRBV6-5 with TRBJ1-1; D is unresolved. V lost 0 bases and J 6 bases, leaving 11 bases between the germline ends. Germline V lookup: CDR1 MNHEY, CDR2 SVGAGI. The CDR3 covers 14 residues. This CDR3 reads CASSYSVVMAEAFF. Here the CDR3 DNA reads TGTGCCAGCAGTTACTCGGTGGTAATGGCTGAAGCTTTCTTT.

The chain is built from TRBV6-5 and TRBJ2-2; perhaps TRBD1 as D (7 bases). The V end lost 6 bases, the J end lost 1 base, and 12 bases lay between the germline ends. This CDR3 comprises 15 residues. The germline V gene has CDR1 MNHEY and CDR2 SVGAGI. CDR3 protein: CASREGALNTGELFF. Here the CDR3 DNA reads TGTGCCAGCAGGGAGGGGGCTCTGAACACCGGGGAGCTGTTTTTT.

This clonotype has only a few counts. The V call is TRBV2, the J call TRBJ2-7; D is unresolved. The ends were cut back, 5 bases at V and 0 bases at J, with 11 bases in the middle. Germline-derived CDR1 and CDR2 are SNHLY and FYNNEI. The length of the CDR3 is 14 residues. The CDR3 DNA reads TGTGCCAGCAGTCGACTCGCCATCTCCTACGAGCAGTACTTC. It specifies CASSRLAISYEQYF.

This clonotype was seen many times. The V gene is TRBV7-2, the J gene TRBJ1-1; 7 bases line up with TRBD1. The CDR3 is made up of 16 amino acids. Germline V gives CDR1 SGHTA, CDR2 FQGNSA. The V and J ends lost 5 bases and 0 bases, in that order; junction bases with no gene match: 9. CDR3 protein: CASSLRTGGMNTEAFF. DNA for the CDR3: TGTGCCAGCAGCCTCCGGACAGGAGGCATGAACACTGAAGCTTTCTTT.